This T cell receptor beta chain comes out of a study of early stage breast cancer tumors. Germline assignment: CDR1 MDHEN and CDR2 SYDVKM. Trimming shortened V by 5 bases and J by 1 base, and 11 bases separated the two germline ends. There are 14 residues in the CDR3. In the case of this clone: Its target is not known.

General study points: Tumor and normal breast were distinguished via blood comparison in most of the 16 patients.

Generated by immunoSEQ multiplex PCR, the TCRdb table keeps only in-frame clones and is missing some. The sample contains about 72,000 clones, 65% to 80% of which appear only once. The sequenced sample was blood. The TCR comes from a person between 55 and 70 years old with breast cancer. V usage is TRBV28 and J usage is TRBJ1-1; D is uncertain. The CDR3 here is CASSPPGSNTEAFF. For the CDR3, the DNA is TGTGCCAGCAGTCCTCCGGGATCGAACACTGAAGCTTTCTTT.